These 28 T cell receptor beta chains were sequenced from one sample in a study of blood T cell repertoires in COVID-19. The method was immunoSEQ multiplex PCR; TCRdb's version includes in-frame clones alone and lacks a portion of them. Of about 89,000 clones listed, roughly 80% are singletons. What was sequenced was peripheral blood. These receptors were collected from an elderly woman with acute or convalescent COVID-19.

V is TRBV11-2 and J is TRBJ2-7, with 7 bases identical to TRBD2. This CDR3 is 13 amino acids long. Trimming cost V 1 base and J 5 bases; bases outside gene matches: 2. The germline gives CDR1 SGHAT, CDR2 FQNNGV. This CDR3 is CASSLGLAHEQYV. The DNA of the CDR3 is TGTGCCAGCAGCTTAGGACTAGCCCACGAGCAGTACGTC.

The DNA for the CDR3 is TGTGCCAGCAGCTCCCGCGGGGGGAACACCGGGGAGCTGTTTTTT. This encodes CASSSRGGNTGELFF. This chain links TRBV5-8 with TRBJ2-2; 7 nucleotides align to TRBD2. CDR1 is SGHTS, CDR2 YDEGEE, per germline. Trimming removed 3 bases from V and 1 base from J; junction bases left unmatched: 3. The CDR3 contains 15 residues.

V is TRBV3-1 (or the pseudogene TRBV3-2) and J is TRBJ1-2; D not certain. Germline lookup yields CDR1 LGHDT and CDR2 YNNKEL (reference sequence). The CDR3 runs 15 residues. V was trimmed by 1 base and J by 3 bases, leaving 12 bases between them. The CDR3 DNA is TGTGCCAGCAGCCAAGGGCGGGTGACCGACTATGGCTACACCTTC. Translated: CASSQGRVTDYGYTF.

The rearrangement uses TRBV5-6 and TRBJ1-2, with D maybe TRBD1 (6 bases). With 0 bases removed from V and 8 bases from J, the gap between germline ends came to 17 bases. Germline lookup yields CDR1 SGHDT and CDR2 YYEEEE. The CDR3 extends over 15 amino acids. CDR3 sequence reads: CASSLAGTSSEGYTF. CDR3 DNA sequence: TGTGCCAGCAGCTTGGCCGGGACATCCAGCGAGGGCTACACCTTC.

The gene calls are TRBV7-8 and TRBJ2-1; tentative D call: TRBD2 (6 bases). The CDR3 is made up of 16 amino acids. V shed 3 bases and J shed 9 bases, with 21 bases lying between them. Looked up from germline, CDR1 is SGHVS and CDR2 is FQNEAQ. The CDR3 region has the DNA TGTGCCAGCAGCTTCCCGACGACTAGATCCGCAGCTGAGCAGTTCTTC. It codes for CASSFPTTRSAAEQFF.

V and J are TRBV7-8 and TRBJ2-3; 10 bases agree with TRBD1. Germline-derived CDR1 and CDR2 are SGHVS and FQNEAQ. There are 15 residues in the CDR3. Trimming at V came to 5 bases and at J to 3 bases, leaving 5 bases not matched to a gene. In nucleotides, the CDR3 is TGTGCCAGCAGCGGCAGACAGGGGGCAACAGATACGCAGTATTTT. Translating it yields CASSGRQGATDTQYF.

V and J are TRBV6-2 or TRBV6-3 and TRBJ2-1; no definite D call. The CDR3 runs 14 residues. V lost 6 bases to trimming and J lost 7 bases, with 16 bases between them. Germline V gene lookup returns CDR1 MNHEY and CDR2 SVGEGT. The CDR3 here is CASSKTEASNEQFF. In nucleotides, the CDR3 is TGTGCCAGCAGCAAGACCGAGGCATCGAATGAGCAGTTCTTC.

The rearrangement uses TRBV5-4 and TRBJ1-2; tentatively, D is TRBD1 (5 bases). The CDR3 runs 15 residues. V lost 1 base and J lost 7, with 17 bases in between. The germline V gene encodes CDR1 SGHNT and CDR2 YYREEE (reference sequence). CDR3 sequence (DNA): TGTGCCAGCAGCTTGCAGGGATCGTTATCCGCTGGCTACACCTTC. Its translation: CASSLQGSLSAGYTF.

The V gene is TRBV28, the J gene TRBJ2-2; 12 nucleotides match TRBD1. Germline CDR1 and CDR2: MDHEN and SYDVKM. The J segment lost 3 bases and the V segment lost 4 bases, leaving 6 bases of the junction unmatched. CDR3 length: 17 residues. The CDR3 here is CASSSPGQGADTGELFF. The CDR3 DNA sequence: TGTGCCAGCAGTTCCCCGGGACAGGGGGCTGACACCGGGGAGCTGTTTTTT.

The CDR3 nucleotides read TGTGCCAGCCAGCGGGGAGGCAACACAGATACGCAGTATTTT. It is translated as CASQRGGNTDTQYF. V and J are TRBV6-5 and TRBJ2-3; 7 positions match TRBD2. Germline V CDR1 and CDR2: MNHEY, SVGAGI. The V gene end was trimmed by 8 bases and the J gene end by 2 bases; junction bases not matched to a gene: 7. The CDR3 is 14 amino acids.

The V and J genes are TRBV14 and TRBJ1-1; D is undetermined. CDR1 and CDR2 (germline): SGHDN, FVKESK. V dropped 4 bases and J dropped 5 bases, with 20 bases sitting between them. The CDR3 sequence is 16 residues long. This chain's CDR3 is CASSPRGPIVITEAFF. The CDR3 bases are TGTGCCAGCAGCCCCCGAGGCCCTATTGTGATTACTGAAGCTTTCTTT.

V usage is TRBV28 and J usage is TRBJ2-1; 8 bases agree with TRBD2. The CDR3 is 16 residues long. Germline V gene lookup returns CDR1 MDHEN and CDR2 SYDVKM. The trim removed 5 bases at V and 4 bases at J, leaving 10 bases unmatched. The DNA for the CDR3 is TGTGCCAGCAGTGGTAGCGGGGCGGGGGGTTACAATGAGCAGTTCTTC. It encodes CASSGSGAGGYNEQFF. Using reference TRBV28 and TRBJ2-1 for the parts outside the CDR3, the full variable domain is DVKVTQSSRYLVKRTGEKVFLECVQDMDHENMFWYRQDPGLGLRLIYFSYDVKMKEKGDIPEGYSVSREKKERFSLILESASTNQTSMYLCASSGSGAGGYNEQFFGPGTRLTVL.

The table lists this clone with a count of one. V and J are TRBV5-3 and TRBJ1-4, with a possible D match to TRBD1 (6 bases). TRBV5-3 is an ORF, and what it does is uncertain. CDR3 length: 17 residues. V lost 10 bases, J lost 7 bases, and 29 bases lay in between. CDR3: CAWKPTGHWQKCEKLFF. Here the CDR3 DNA reads TGTGCCTGGAAACCAACAGGGCATTGGCAGAAATGTGAAAAACTGTTTTTT.

Concerning this clone itself: A read error may account for a junction end that differs from germline. The chain joins TRBV9 to TRBJ2-3, with a weak D call TRBD2 (6 bases). The length of the CDR3 is 11 residues. Germline CDR1 SGDLS, CDR2 YYNGEE. For the CDR3, the DNA is TGTGCCAGCAGCGCGAATTCTGGACTACATTTT. Encoded protein: CASSANSGLHF.

The chain joins TRBV6-1 to TRBJ1-3; 7 bases line up with TRBD1. The CDR3 has 14 amino acids. The trim removed 5 bases at V and 3 bases at J, leaving 4 bases unmatched. In germline, CDR1 is MNHNS, CDR2 SASEGT. The CDR3 DNA reads as TGTGCCAGCAGTACAGGGGACCTTGGAAACACCATATATTTT. Its protein product is CASSTGDLGNTIYF.

The rearrangement joins TRBV10-3 to TRBJ1-1; 8 nucleotides line up with TRBD1. Germline CDR1 is ENHRY and CDR2 is SYGVKD. V dropped 11 bases and J dropped 3; count of bases not matched to a gene: 14. The CDR3 contains 15 residues. The CDR3 bases are TGTGCCGCAACAGGGGGGCAGGCTGGGGACACTGAAGCTTTCTTT. This gives the protein CAATGGQAGDTEAFF.

V is TRBV28 and J is TRBJ1-2; D not resolved. Trimming stripped 6 bases from V and 4 bases from J, with 9 bases between. CDR1 MDHEN and CDR2 SYDVKM come from the germline V gene. CDR3 length: 12 amino acids. CDR3 region: CASRAPTYGYTF. The CDR3 nucleotides are TGTGCCAGCAGGGCCCCAACCTATGGCTACACCTTC.

CDR3: CASSIDRGRTEKLFF. The CDR3 DNA is TGTGCCAGTAGTATTGACAGGGGAAGGACAGAAAAACTGTTTTTT. The chain recombines TRBV19 with TRBJ1-4; 8 positions match TRBD1. Germline-derived CDR1 and CDR2 are LNHDA and SQIVND (reference sequence). The trim removed 3 bases at V and 8 bases at J, leaving 8 bases unmatched. CDR3 length: 15 amino acids.

V and J are TRBV21-1 and TRBJ1-5. TRBV21-1 is assigned pseudogene status. This CDR3 has 15 amino acids. The CDR3 region is CASSKGMGRDQPQHF. CDR3 coding DNA: TGTGCCAGCAGCAAAGGGATGGGGAGGGATCAGCCCCAGCATTTT.

The rearrangement links TRBV6-1 to TRBJ1-5, with D perhaps TRBD1 (6 bases). The CDR3 sequence is 16 residues long. Trimming pared 1 base from V and 2 bases from J, leaving 12 bases between. CDR1 is MNHNS and CDR2 is SASEGT in the germline V gene. The DNA for the CDR3 is TGTGCCAGCAGTGAAGTCCCGAACAGGGGCAATCAGCCCCAGCATTTT. Residues: CASSEVPNRGNQPQHF.

The chain joins TRBV10-3 to TRBJ1-3; TRBD1 matches at 7 bases. Germline V lookup: CDR1 ENHRY, CDR2 SYGVKD. The CDR3 extends over 15 amino acids. V shed 2 bases and J 4 bases; nucleotides not matched to a gene: 5. The CDR3 spells CAISETTGRGNTIYF. CDR3 nucleotides: TGTGCCATCAGTGAGACGACAGGGCGAGGAAACACCATATATTTT.

The gene calls are TRBV3-1 (or the pseudogene TRBV3-2) and TRBJ1-2, with D hard to call. Germline V lookup: CDR1 LGHDT, CDR2 YNNKEL (reference sequence). This CDR3 region has 13 residues. V shed 2 bases and J shed 4 bases, with 8 bases lying between them. The CDR3: CASSQTVGYGYTF. CDR3 in DNA: TGTGCCAGCAGCCAAACAGTGGGCTATGGCTACACCTTC.

This clone has a single count. The V gene is TRBV7-9, the J gene TRBJ1-2; 10 bases agree with TRBD1. After removal of 5 bases from V and 4 bases from J, the junction contained 7 bases not matched to a gene. Germline V gene sequence: CDR1 SEHNR, CDR2 FQNEAQ (reference sequence). This CDR3 contains 15 residues. As DNA, the CDR3 is TGTGCCAGCAGCACGGGACAGGGGCAGAGCTATGGCTACACCTTC. This encodes CASSTGQGQSYGYTF.

This sequence joins TRBV5-6 and TRBJ1-2; D is perhaps TRBD1 (5 bases). V was trimmed by 4 bases and J by 5 bases, leaving 18 bases between them. Germline V CDR1 and CDR2: SGHDT, YYEEEE. The CDR3 totals 15 residues. The CDR3 coding sequence is TGTGCCAGCAGCCCAAGGGGTGGCAGTGGGTATGGCTACACCTTC. Translation: CASSPRGGSGYGYTF.

This chain links TRBV6-5 with TRBJ1-4; the D gene is possibly TRBD1 (5 bases). V gave up 4 bases and J gave up 3 bases, with 15 bases separating them. The CDR3 consists of 16 residues. CDR1 MNHEY and CDR2 SVGAGI come from the germline V gene. For the CDR3, the DNA is TGTGCCAGCAGTTCCAGTTGGGGGGGGGCTAATGAAAAACTGTTTTTT. Its protein is CASSSSWGGANEKLFF.

The table lists this clone with a count of one. This chain links TRBV11-3 with TRBJ2-2, with D possibly being TRBD1 (5 bases). V gave up 1 base and J gave up 3 bases, with 6 bases separating them. The CDR3 contains 14 residues. Germline V gives CDR1 SGHNT, CDR2 YENEEA. The CDR3 DNA is TGTGCCAGCAGCTTAGGACAGCACACCGGGGAGCTGTTTTTT. Translation: CASSLGQHTGELFF.

This clone was seen a few times. This rearrangement joins TRBV5-8 to TRBJ1-3; D is uncertain. CDR3 size: 13 residues. Germline CDR1 is SGHTS and CDR2 is YDEGEE. V was trimmed by 4 bases and J by 4 bases, leaving 9 bases between them. CDR3 nucleotide sequence: TGTGCCAGCAGCCCCTCCTTCGGAAACACCATATATTTT. Translation gives CASSPSFGNTIYF.

The CDR3 DNA follows: TGTGCCAGTAGTGCCCCGGGACAGAACACCGGGGAGCTGTTTTTT. It encodes CASSAPGQNTGELFF. This sequence joins TRBV19 and TRBJ2-2, with D possibly matching TRBD1 (6 bases). Germline V gene data show CDR1 as LNHDA and CDR2 as SQIVND (reference sequence). The CDR3 extends over 15 amino acids. V lost 5 bases to trimming and J lost 1 base, with 11 bases between them.